This T cell receptor (beta chain) was documented in a study of blood T cells in healthy people across ages. Germline loops: CDR1 SGHTA, CDR2 FQGNSA. Germline trimming cut 1 base from V and 2 bases from J; bases unmatched to any gene: 16. The CDR3 spans 22 residues. Russia was home to the donors, healthy Caucasian individuals aged roughly 6 to 100. Isolated PBMCs totaled at least 7 million in each sample. Through a sample-barcoded 5' primer and a J-beta primer mix, a second PCR was run for about 7 to 12 cycles. MiXCR, run by TCRdb on the 5' RACE reads, gives a single entry per CDR3 protein. The sample shows more than 1,400,000 distinct CDR3 sequences, 40% to 50% of them seen only once.

This sequence originates from a woman between 18 and 30 years old in good health. The J gene is TRBJ2-1, the V gene TRBV7-2; 14 bases match TRBD2. The sample comprised blood. The CDR3 DNA sequence: TGTGCCAGCAGCTTAGGCACGACCCGGACTAGCGGGAGGAACGGGGCCTACAATGAGCAGTTCTTC. Protein sequence: CASSLGTTRTSGRNGAYNEQFF.